This TCR beta chain derives from a study of cytomegalovirus exposure and HLA in healthy donors. For this clone: What it recognizes is unknown.

This CDR3 is built from 15 residues. V dropped 5 bases and J dropped 2 bases, with 13 bases sitting between them. The V gene's germline CDR1 is MDHEN and CDR2 SYDVKM. Overall study results and limits: Many donors shared some public TCRs, even though most TCR sequences were rare.

Data came from immunoSEQ multiplex PCR; TCRdb stores just in-frame clones and leaves some out. The table shows about 240,000 clones, with around nine tenths occurring only once. The rearrangement links TRBV28 to TRBJ2-1; D remains unclear. The receptor was isolated from a man between 18 and 35 years old in good health and CMV-seronegative. Sequencing was done on a sample of PBMCs. In DNA form, the CDR3 reads TGTGCCAGCAGTGCGCTAGGAAATCCCTACAATGAGCAGTTCTTC. Its protein product is CASSALGNPYNEQFF. The entire variable domain, with the rest obtained from reference TRBV28 and TRBJ2-1, is as follows: DVKVTQSSRYLVKRTGEKVFLECVQDMDHENMFWYRQDPGLGLRLIYFSYDVKMKEKGDIPEGYSVSREKKERFSLILESASTNQTSMYLCASSALGNPYNEQFFGPGTRLTVL.